Listed below are T cell receptor beta chains from one sample, sequenced in a study of prognosis after radiotherapy for stage I lung cancer. TCRdb reprocessed the multiplex PCR reads via MiXCR and lists one record per CDR3 protein. Of roughly 20,000 distinct CDR3 sequences in the sample, about three fifths were seen once. The sequenced sample was PBMCs, obtained before or after stereotactic body radiation therapy (not recorded which). These receptor sequences come from a donor over 45 with non-small cell lung cancer. CDR3s include the opening cysteine and the closing phenylalanine or tryptophan. The order of the fields is D gene, J gene, clone size, V gene, CDR3 length, CDR3 DNA, CDR3 protein. D genes are given only for firm matches. Clone size, where shown, is once, few, many, or a class for clones that have expanded.

D: TRBD2; J: TRBJ2-1; size: medium-sized; V: TRBV5-1; length: 15; DNA: TGCGCCAGCAGCCCGGGGACTAGCGCCTACAATGAGCAGTTCTTC; CDR3: CASSPGTSAYNEQFF
D: NA; J: TRBJ2-3; size: NA; V: TRBV3-1; length: 11; DNA: TGTGCCAGCAGGCATCGGGATACGCAGTATTTT; CDR3: CASRHRDTQYF
D: NA; J: TRBJ1-2; size: many; V: TRBV3-1; length: 15; DNA: TGTGCCAGCAGCCAAAACAGGGAGGGGAGCTATGGCTACACCTTC; CDR3: CASSQNREGSYGYTF
D: NA; J: TRBJ1-1; size: many; V: TRBV19; length: 13; DNA: TGTGCCAACTCCGACCACCGGTACACTGAAGCTTTCTTT; CDR3: CANSDHRYTEAFF
D: NA; J: TRBJ2-3; size: NA; V: TRBV12-3/TRBV12-4; length: 15; DNA: TGTGCCAGCAGGACGACTAGATCGGACACAGATACGCAGTATTTT; CDR3: CASRTTRSDTDTQYF
D: NA; J: TRBJ2-7; size: once; V: TRBV7-9; length: 14; DNA: TGTGCCAGCAGCTCGAGCTGTCTATCCTACGAGCAGTACTTC; CDR3: CASSSSCLSYEQYF
D: NA; J: TRBJ2-7; size: NA; V: TRBV12-3/TRBV12-4; length: 14; DNA: TGTGCCAGCAGTTTAAATTACAGGGAAGGCGAGCAGTACTTC; CDR3: CASSLNYREGEQYF
D: NA; J: TRBJ1-2; size: NA; V: TRBV11-3; length: 15; DNA: TGTGCCAGCAGCTTAGAAATTGGGGATCCTAAAGGCTACACCTTC; CDR3: CASSLEIGDPKGYTF
D: NA; J: TRBJ1-2; size: many; V: TRBV28; length: 12; DNA: TGTGCCAGCAGTTTAGGGTCATATGGCTACACCTTC; CDR3: CASSLGSYGYTF
D: NA; J: TRBJ2-7; size: NA; V: TRBV6-1; length: 15; DNA: TGTGCCAGCAGATCCGACAGAACCCCCAATTACGAGCAGTACTTC; CDR3: CASRSDRTPNYEQYF
D: NA; J: TRBJ2-2; size: NA; V: TRBV19; length: 15; DNA: TGTGCCAGTACCCCAGTGGGCGCGGGCACCGGGGAGCTGTTTTTT; CDR3: CASTPVGAGTGELFF
D: NA; J: TRBJ2-1; size: many; V: TRBV24-1; length: 13; DNA: TGTGCCACCAGTGATTTACCCGCCGGCGGGCAGTTCTTC; CDR3: CATSDLPAGGQFF
D: TRBD2; J: TRBJ2-7; size: NA; V: TRBV15; length: 18; DNA: TGTGCCACCAGCAGAACCGGGACTAGCGGGGCCGTGAGATACGAGCAGTACTTC; CDR3: CATSRTGTSGAVRYEQYF
D: TRBD2; J: TRBJ2-3; size: NA; V: TRBV6-4; length: 16; DNA: TGTGCCAGCAGTCCCACTAGCGGGGGGGCTACAGATACGCAGTATTTT; CDR3: CASSPTSGGATDTQYF
D: NA; J: TRBJ2-1; size: many; V: TRBV6-1; length: 12; DNA: TGTGCCAGTGCCTCTGACGGAAATGAGCAGTTCTTC; CDR3: CASASDGNEQFF
D: NA; J: TRBJ2-7; size: many; V: TRBV9; length: 14; DNA: TGTGCCAGCAGCGTCTCCGGGACGGTCTACGAGCAGTACTTC; CDR3: CASSVSGTVYEQYF
D: NA; J: TRBJ2-2; size: NA; V: TRBV5-6; length: 14; DNA: TGTGCCAGCAGCTTAGGACACAACACCGGGGAGCTGTTTTTT; CDR3: CASSLGHNTGELFF
D: NA; J: TRBJ2-3; size: NA; V: TRBV20-1; length: 16; DNA: TGCAGTGCTTCACCCGGATGGCGTCAGGTTACAGATACGCAGTATTTT; CDR3: CSASPGWRQVTDTQYF
D: TRBD1; J: TRBJ1-5; size: medium-sized; V: TRBV20-1; length: 13; DNA: TGCAGTGCTACTTCCGGGACAGAACAGCCCCAGCATTTT; CDR3: CSATSGTEQPQHF
D: NA; J: TRBJ2-7; size: many; V: TRBV11-2; length: 14; DNA: TGTGCCAGCAGCCCGAGGACGGGATCTAACGAGCAGTACTTC; CDR3: CASSPRTGSNEQYF
D: NA; J: TRBJ2-2; size: NA; V: TRBV9; length: 14; DNA: TGTGCCAGCAGCGTACAGGTCGGAGACGGGGAGCTGTTTTTT; CDR3: CASSVQVGDGELFF
D: TRBD1; J: TRBJ1-2; size: many; V: TRBV7-9; length: 16; DNA: TGTGCCAGCAGCTTAAGCGTACAGGGGGCGATCCATGGCTACACCTTC; CDR3: CASSLSVQGAIHGYTF
D: TRBD1; J: TRBJ2-2; size: NA; V: TRBV20-1; length: 15; DNA: TGCAGTGCTAGCGGAATCAGGGGGCGCCCCGGGGAGCTGTTTTTT; CDR3: CSASGIRGRPGELFF
D: TRBD2; J: TRBJ2-7; size: NA; V: TRBV6-1; length: 14; DNA: TGTGCCATCCTCCTGACTAGCGGGACGTGGGAGCAGTACTTC; CDR3: CAILLTSGTWEQYF
D: NA; J: TRBJ1-2; size: many; V: TRBV6-5; length: 17; DNA: TGTGCCAGCAGTTACCAAACAACACCTACAGGGATCTATGGCTACACCTTC; CDR3: CASSYQTTPTGIYGYTF
D: NA; J: TRBJ1-2; size: NA; V: TRBV7-3; length: 14; DNA: TGTGCCAGCAGTTTGGAGGGTATCTCCTATGGCTACACCTTC; CDR3: CASSLEGISYGYTF
D: NA; J: TRBJ2-7; size: many; V: TRBV20-1; length: 13; DNA: TGCAGTGCTAGGGGAACGACTGTGCGCGAGCAGTACTTC; CDR3: CSARGTTVREQYF
D: NA; J: TRBJ2-3; size: NA; V: TRBV6-1; length: 14; DNA: TGTGCCAGCAGTCAGTGGGTGAGGACAGATACGCAGTATTTT; CDR3: CASSQWVRTDTQYF
D: TRBD1; J: TRBJ2-3; size: medium-sized; V: TRBV7-9; length: 15; DNA: TGTGCCAGCAGCTTGGGAACAGGGGCAGCGGATACGCAGTATTTT; CDR3: CASSLGTGAADTQYF
D: NA; J: TRBJ2-2; size: NA; V: TRBV6-2/TRBV6-3; length: 17; DNA: TGTGCCAGCAGTTATTCGCGGCAGCCTCGATGTACCGGGGAGCTGTTTTTT; CDR3: CASSYSRQPRCTGELFF
D: NA; J: TRBJ2-2; size: many; V: TRBV7-3; length: 15; DNA: TGTGCCAGCAGCCCCCAGGGGGGGTTGTCCGGGGAGCTGTTTTTT; CDR3: CASSPQGGLSGELFF
D: TRBD1; J: TRBJ2-2; size: NA; V: TRBV7-6; length: 14; DNA: TGTGCCAGCAGCCGGCAGGGGGTAGACGGGGAGCTGTTTTTT; CDR3: CASSRQGVDGELFF
D: NA; J: TRBJ1-4; size: NA; V: TRBV28; length: 11; DNA: TGTGCCAGCCTTTATAATGAAAAACTGTTTTTT; CDR3: CASLYNEKLFF
D: NA; J: TRBJ1-1; size: NA; V: TRBV6-1; length: 14; DNA: TGTGCCAGCAGCTTGACCCCCTTGGCAACTGAAGCTTTCTTT; CDR3: CASSLTPLATEAFF
D: NA; J: TRBJ1-4; size: many; V: TRBV20-1; length: 13; DNA: TGCAGTGCGCTCCCGGTCCATAATGAAAAACTGTTTTTT; CDR3: CSALPVHNEKLFF
D: TRBD1; J: TRBJ1-5; size: many; V: TRBV5-6; length: 14; DNA: TGTGCCAGCAGCTCCGGGACAGGCTATCAGCCCCAGCATTTT; CDR3: CASSSGTGYQPQHF
D: NA; J: TRBJ2-3; size: NA; V: TRBV6-1; length: 12; DNA: TGTGCCAGTTCTCCTGGGGCAGATACGCAGTATTTT; CDR3: CASSPGADTQYF
D: NA; J: TRBJ1-3; size: NA; V: TRBV20-1; length: 15; DNA: TGCAGTGCTAGTAAGGTCCGGGGGGCTGGAAACACCATATATTTT; CDR3: CSASKVRGAGNTIYF
D: NA; J: TRBJ2-7; size: NA; V: TRBV11-2; length: 14; DNA: TGTGCCAGCAGCTTAGGACAGCACTCCTACGAGCAGTACTTC; CDR3: CASSLGQHSYEQYF
D: NA; J: TRBJ2-7; size: NA; V: TRBV5-1; length: 14; DNA: TGCGCCAGCAGCGCGGGACTTCCGATAGGCGAGCAGTACTTC; CDR3: CASSAGLPIGEQYF
D: TRBD1; J: TRBJ2-1; size: once; V: TRBV9; length: 15; DNA: TGTGCCAGCAGCGGTACCGGGACAGGGGACAATGAGCAGTTCTTC; CDR3: CASSGTGTGDNEQFF
D: NA; J: TRBJ2-3; size: NA; V: TRBV11-2; length: 14; DNA: TGTGCCAGCAGCTCTCTTGGACCCACAGATACGCAGTATTTT; CDR3: CASSSLGPTDTQYF
D: TRBD1; J: TRBJ2-7; size: medium-sized; V: TRBV6-1; length: 16; DNA: TGTGCCAGCAGTGGAGGGACAGGGGCTCTGGGTTACGAGCAGTACTTC; CDR3: CASSGGTGALGYEQYF
D: NA; J: TRBJ2-2; size: NA; V: TRBV7-2; length: 14; DNA: TGTGCCAGCAGCGCCCCCAGAGGGTACGGGGAGCTGTTTTTT; CDR3: CASSAPRGYGELFF
D: NA; J: TRBJ2-7; size: once; V: TRBV7-3; length: 15; DNA: TGTGCCAGCAGCCCGCAGGGAACTGGGGGCTACGAGCAGTACTTC; CDR3: CASSPQGTGGYEQYF
D: NA; J: TRBJ1-6; size: NA; V: TRBV5-1; length: 15; DNA: TGCGCCAGCAGCTTGACATTGGATTTAAGTTCACCCCTCTACTTT; CDR3: CASSLTLDLSSPLYF
D: NA; J: TRBJ1-3; size: many; V: TRBV18; length: 16; DNA: TGTGCCAGCTCACCACAAAGGGATAGCTCTGGAAACACCATATATTTT; CDR3: CASSPQRDSSGNTIYF
D: NA; J: TRBJ1-1; size: many; V: TRBV9; length: 15; DNA: TGTGCCAGCAGCCCACGGGGGACAACTACCTTCGAAGCTTTCTTT; CDR3: CASSPRGTTTFEAFF
D: TRBD2; J: TRBJ2-3; size: NA; V: TRBV2; length: 12; DNA: TGTGCCAGCCTAGCGGGGGGGAATACGCAGTATTTT; CDR3: CASLAGGNTQYF
D: TRBD2; J: TRBJ2-1; size: many; V: TRBV19; length: 14; DNA: TGTGCCAGTACTCTAGCGGGAGCCCCCAATGAGCAGTTCTTC; CDR3: CASTLAGAPNEQFF
D: NA; J: TRBJ2-7; size: NA; V: TRBV30; length: 13; DNA: TGTGCCTGGAGTGTTAAGGGGACCTACGAGCAGTACTTC; CDR3: CAWSVKGTYEQYF
D: NA; J: TRBJ1-5; size: NA; V: TRBV2; length: 17; DNA: TGTGCCAGCAGCCCTTTCGGTAAGGGTTACGCTAATCAGCCCCAGCATTTT; CDR3: CASSPFGKGYANQPQHF
D: TRBD1; J: TRBJ1-1; size: medium-sized; V: TRBV5-1; length: 17; DNA: TGCGCCAGCAGCTTGGAGGGACAGGGGGCGGCGAACACTGAAGCTTTCTTT; CDR3: CASSLEGQGAANTEAFF